This is a list of T cell receptor beta chains from one sample in a study of cytomegalovirus exposure and HLA in healthy donors. The method was immunoSEQ multiplex PCR; TCRdb's version includes in-frame clones alone and lacks a portion of them. The sample holds around 160,000 clones; 70% to 80% are singletons and the top ten take more than 2%. The material sequenced was PBMCs. The receptors were gathered from a man in his fifties in good health and CMV-seropositive. Both conserved end residues are part of each CDR3. D genes are given only for firm matches. Rows give clone size only sometimes, using once, few, many, or a class for an expanded clone.

cdr3_nt	cdr3_aa	v_call	d_call	cdr3_length	j_call	clone_size
TGCGCCAGCAGCTTGGGGGCCAACTATGGCTACACCTTC	CASSLGANYGYTF	TRBV5-1	NA	13	TRBJ1-2	NA
TGCGCCAGCAGCGACACCACAGATACGCAGTATTTT	CASSDTTDTQYF	TRBV5-1	NA	12	TRBJ2-3	NA
TGTGCCAGCAGCCCGTCGACAGCGGATACGCAGTATTTT	CASSPSTADTQYF	TRBV7-9	NA	13	TRBJ2-3	few
TGTGCCAGCAGCGTGGATTTGGGCCGCGGAAACACCATATATTTT	CASSVDLGRGNTIYF	TRBV9	NA	15	TRBJ1-3	NA
TGCAGCCTTGATGGGCAGGGTGTCAGAAAACAAAACAATGAGCAGTTCTTC	CSLDGQGVRKQNNEQFF	TRBV29-1	NA	17	TRBJ2-1	NA
TGCGCCAGCAGCCAGTCCGGACAGACCGACTCTGGAAACACCATATATTTT	CASSQSGQTDSGNTIYF	TRBV4-1	NA	17	TRBJ1-3	NA
TGCGCCAGCAGCTTGGGAAAGGCAGGCGGGTCCTACGAGCAGTACTTC	CASSLGKAGGSYEQYF	TRBV5-1	NA	16	TRBJ2-7	NA
TGTGCCACCAGCAGGCAAAACAGGGGGAATGAAAAACTGTTTTTT	CATSRQNRGNEKLFF	TRBV15	TRBD1	15	TRBJ1-4	few
TGTGCCAGCAGTCCAGGGGGTCGGGAGACCCAGTACTTC	CASSPGGRETQYF	TRBV14	TRBD1	13	TRBJ2-5	NA
TGTGCCAGCAGCTTTGGAGCAGCGGCCGGGGAGCTGTTTTTT	CASSFGAAAGELFF	TRBV11-2	NA	14	TRBJ2-2	NA
TGTGCCAGCAGCGTAGTTGGACTAGCCGCCGGGGAGCTGTTTTTT	CASSVVGLAAGELFF	TRBV9	TRBD2	15	TRBJ2-2	NA
TGCAGCGTCCTGACAGGGGAAGGCTACACCTTC	CSVLTGEGYTF	TRBV29-1	TRBD1	11	TRBJ1-2	few
TGTGCCAGCAGGAGGGACAGGGCGGGAAACACCATATATTTT	CASRRDRAGNTIYF	TRBV6-1	TRBD1	14	TRBJ1-3	NA
TGCGCCAGCAGCCCGGATCTAGCGGGGGTCCAAGAGACCCAGTACTTC	CASSPDLAGVQETQYF	TRBV5-1	TRBD2	16	TRBJ2-5	NA
TGTGCCAGCAGTCCGCTAAGAACTCGCGATGAGCAGTTCTTC	CASSPLRTRDEQFF	TRBV27	NA	14	TRBJ2-1	NA
TGCGCCAGCAGCCAAGGTGGGACAGGGGAGTACGAGCAGTACTTC	CASSQGGTGEYEQYF	TRBV4-3	TRBD1	15	TRBJ2-7	once
TGTGCCAGCAACGACAATTCCTACAATGAGCAGTTCTTC	CASNDNSYNEQFF	TRBV5-6	NA	13	TRBJ2-1	NA
TGTGCCAGCAGCCCACCGGCAACTAGCGACAATGAGCAGTTCTTC	CASSPPATSDNEQFF	TRBV5-4	TRBD2	15	TRBJ2-1	once
TGTGCCAGCAAGGGGTTTTCGGCTAATGAAAAACTGTTTTTT	CASKGFSANEKLFF	TRBV25-1	NA	14	TRBJ1-4	NA
TGTGCCCTATCCGCGGGGGTTGCTGGCTACACCTTC	CALSAGVAGYTF	TRBV2	NA	12	TRBJ1-2	NA
TGTGCCAGCAGCGTAGTGGGCAGGGGGGAATACAATGAGCAGTTCTTC	CASSVVGRGEYNEQFF	TRBV9	NA	16	TRBJ2-1	NA
TGCGCCAGCAGCCAGCAGCCATCGACGACAGTAGGGGACTATGGCTACACCTTC	CASSQQPSTTVGDYGYTF	TRBV4-3	NA	18	TRBJ1-2	NA
TGTGCCAGCAGCCGGGACAGGGGGTACGACACCGGGGAGCTGTTTTTT	CASSRDRGYDTGELFF	TRBV7-3	TRBD1	16	TRBJ2-2	NA
TGCGCCAGCAGCCAGGACGGGCAGGGGGTCTACGAGCAGTACTTC	CASSQDGQGVYEQYF	TRBV4-3	TRBD1	15	TRBJ2-7	NA
TGTGCCAGCAGCCGGGACAGCGTTTATAGCAATCAGCCCCAGCATTTT	CASSRDSVYSNQPQHF	TRBV7-2	TRBD1	16	TRBJ1-5	NA
TGTGCCAGCAGTGAAGTTTGGCCTGGAAACACCATATATTTT	CASSEVWPGNTIYF	TRBV25-1	NA	14	TRBJ1-3	few
TGTGCCAGCAGCCCCCTCCAGACTAGCTACAATGAGCAGTTCTTC	CASSPLQTSYNEQFF	TRBV5-8	NA	15	TRBJ2-1	NA
TGTGCCACCAGCACTGGGGACAGGACTGCCACTGAAGCTTTCTTT	CATSTGDRTATEAFF	TRBV15	TRBD1	15	TRBJ1-1	NA
TGTGCCATCAGTGAGAGGTCCGGGGTCACCTACAATGAGCAGTTCTTC	CAISERSGVTYNEQFF	TRBV10-3	NA	16	TRBJ2-1	once
TGTGCCAGCGTTTATACAACTAATGAAAAACTGTTTTTT	CASVYTTNEKLFF	TRBV2	NA	13	TRBJ1-4	NA
TGTGCCAGCAGTTTCATACCACCGGGACTCCGGAACACCGGGGAGCTGTTTTTT	CASSFIPPGLRNTGELFF	TRBV5-5	NA	18	TRBJ2-2	NA
TGTGCCAGTAGTATCAGGGACAGGGGAAACACAGATACGCAGTATTTT	CASSIRDRGNTDTQYF	TRBV19	TRBD1	16	TRBJ2-3	NA
TGTGCCAGCAGCTTGTTATCCTTGACGGGGGGCAGGACAGATACGCAGTATTTT	CASSLLSLTGGRTDTQYF	TRBV5-8	NA	18	TRBJ2-3	NA
TGCGCCAGCAGCCAAGGATCGGACAGGGGCGCAGGATATGGCTACACCTTC	CASSQGSDRGAGYGYTF	TRBV4-1	TRBD1	17	TRBJ1-2	NA
TGTGCCAGCAGCGTAGGTCAGGTTTCCTACGAGCAGTACTTC	CASSVGQVSYEQYF	TRBV9	NA	14	TRBJ2-7	NA
TGTGCCAGCAGCTTAACAGGAAGCAGAAGGGGTACGCAGTATTTT	CASSLTGSRRGTQYF	TRBV7-9	NA	15	TRBJ2-3	few
TGTGCCAGCAGTACCAGACAGGGGGCGCGTCACTATGGCTACACCTTC	CASSTRQGARHYGYTF	TRBV2	TRBD1	16	TRBJ1-2	NA
TGCGCCAGCAGCCAGGGGACAACAACTAATGAAAAACTGTTTTTT	CASSQGTTTNEKLFF	TRBV4-3	NA	15	TRBJ1-4	few
TGTGCCAGCAGCTTAGCCCCCTGGTTAGTGAGTGTTGGGAGTACAACTAATGAAAAACTGTTTTTT	CASSLAPWLVSVGSTTNEKLFF	TRBV7-6	NA	22	TRBJ1-4	NA
TGCGCCAGCAGCGGACAGGGGAAGTTCTTT	CASSGQGKFF	TRBV4-1	TRBD1	10	TRBJ1-1	NA
TGCGCCAGCAGCTTGCAGGGTACGGAGTCTGAAGCTTTCTTT	CASSLQGTESEAFF	TRBV5-1	NA	14	TRBJ1-1	few
TGCGCCAGCAGCCGGGGACAGGGTGGCTATGGCTACACCTTC	CASSRGQGGYGYTF	TRBV5-1	TRBD1	14	TRBJ1-2	NA
TGCGCCAGCAGTGAGATGCGGACTAGCGGGGGTCAAGGGGAGCTGTTTTTT	CASSEMRTSGGQGELFF	TRBV10-2	TRBD2	17	TRBJ2-2	NA
TGCGCCAGCAGTGATACAGGAAGGTTCGAGCAGTACTTC	CASSDTGRFEQYF	TRBV10-2	NA	13	TRBJ2-7	NA
TGTGCCAGCAGTCCGGGACAGGAGGCAGATACGCAGTATTTT	CASSPGQEADTQYF	TRBV2	TRBD1	14	TRBJ2-3	NA
TGTGCCAGCAGCTTAGTTCAGGGTCGTGGCTACACCTTC	CASSLVQGRGYTF	TRBV7-6	NA	13	TRBJ1-2	once
TGTGCCAGCAGCTCCGCTGAGAGCGGACTCCCAGATACGCAGTATTTT	CASSSAESGLPDTQYF	TRBV7-3	NA	16	TRBJ2-3	NA
TGCGCCAGCAGCATTGGGAGGGGACCCTACGAGCAGTACTTC	CASSIGRGPYEQYF	TRBV5-1	TRBD2	14	TRBJ2-7	few
TGTGCCAGTAGTATTTTCCGGACTAGCGGCTACGAGCAGTACTTC	CASSIFRTSGYEQYF	TRBV19	TRBD2	15	TRBJ2-7	NA
TGTGCCAGCAGGGTCGCGTCAGACAATGGTGGCTACACCTTC	CASRVASDNGGYTF	TRBV7-2	NA	14	TRBJ1-2	NA
TGTGCCAGCTCCTTAAGACGGGGGGAGAACACCGGGGAGCTGTTTTTT	CASSLRRGENTGELFF	TRBV18	TRBD2	16	TRBJ2-2	few
TGTGCCAGCAGCTTAGTAGCGGGGGTTGGAGATACGCAGTATTTT	CASSLVAGVGDTQYF	TRBV7-6	TRBD2	15	TRBJ2-3	NA
TGTGCCAGCAGCTTAGCAGGGGGCCTTAATTCACCCCTCCACTTT	CASSLAGGLNSPLHF	TRBV7-2	TRBD1	15	TRBJ1-6	NA
TGCGCCAGCAGCTTGGGTGGGCTCGAAGAAAAACTGTTTTTT	CASSLGGLEEKLFF	TRBV5-1	NA	14	TRBJ1-4	NA
TGTGCCAGTAGTATAGATGCTAGCGGAATACAGGATACGCAGTATTTT	CASSIDASGIQDTQYF	TRBV19	TRBD2	16	TRBJ2-3	NA
TGTGCCAGCAGTGACTCGACAGCGGGGTCAGATACGCAGTATTTT	CASSDSTAGSDTQYF	TRBV6-4	TRBD2	15	TRBJ2-3	NA
TGTGCCAGCAGTCGGGGACAATCGGAGGGCTACACCTTC	CASSRGQSEGYTF	TRBV27	NA	13	TRBJ1-2	few
TGCGCCAGCAGCCAAGATTCTAGCTCCTACAATGAGCAGTTCTTC	CASSQDSSSYNEQFF	TRBV4-1	NA	15	TRBJ2-1	NA
TGTGCCAGCAGCTTTGGACAGGGAGGCTATGGCTACACCTTC	CASSFGQGGYGYTF	TRBV5-8	TRBD1	14	TRBJ1-2	NA
TGTGCCATCAGTGAGTCGACGGCGGTGGAGACCCAGTACTTC	CAISESTAVETQYF	TRBV10-3	NA	14	TRBJ2-5	NA